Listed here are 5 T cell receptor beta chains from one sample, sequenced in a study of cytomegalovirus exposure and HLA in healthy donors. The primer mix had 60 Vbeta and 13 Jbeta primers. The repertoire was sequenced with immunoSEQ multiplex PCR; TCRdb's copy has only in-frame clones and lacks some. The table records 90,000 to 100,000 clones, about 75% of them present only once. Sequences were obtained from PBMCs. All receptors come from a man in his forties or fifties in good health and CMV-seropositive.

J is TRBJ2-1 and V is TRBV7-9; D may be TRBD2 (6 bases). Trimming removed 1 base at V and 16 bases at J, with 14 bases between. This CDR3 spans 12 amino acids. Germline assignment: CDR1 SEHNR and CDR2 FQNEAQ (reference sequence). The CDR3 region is CASSLVRERSFF. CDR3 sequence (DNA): TGTGCCAGCAGCTTAGTACGGGAGCGGTCCTTCTTC.

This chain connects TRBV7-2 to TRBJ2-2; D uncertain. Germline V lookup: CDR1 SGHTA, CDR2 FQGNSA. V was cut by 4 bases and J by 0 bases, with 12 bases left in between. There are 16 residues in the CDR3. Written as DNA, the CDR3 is TGTGCCAGCAGCTCCCAGCGACTGGCGAACACCGGGGAGCTGTTTTTT. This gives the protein CASSSQRLANTGELFF.

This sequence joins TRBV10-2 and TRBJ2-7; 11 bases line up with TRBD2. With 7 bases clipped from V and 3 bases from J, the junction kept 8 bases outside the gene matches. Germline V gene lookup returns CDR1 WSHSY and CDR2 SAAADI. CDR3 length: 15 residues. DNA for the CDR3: TGCGCCAGCAAAGAGACTAGCGGGGCTATCTACGAGCAGTACTTC. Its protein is CASKETSGAIYEQYF.

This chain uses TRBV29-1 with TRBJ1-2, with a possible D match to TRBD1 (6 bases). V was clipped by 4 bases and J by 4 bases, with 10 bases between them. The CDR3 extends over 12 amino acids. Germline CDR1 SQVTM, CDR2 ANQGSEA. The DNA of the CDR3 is TGCAGCGTTGGTCAGGGGTTCTATGGCTACACCTTC. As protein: CSVGQGFYGYTF. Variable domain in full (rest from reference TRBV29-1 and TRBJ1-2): SAVISQKPSRDICQRGTSLTIQCQVDSQVTMMFWYRQQPGQSLTLIATANQGSEATYESGFVIDKFPISRPNLTFSTLTVSNMSPEDSSIYLCSVGQGFYGYTFGSGTRLTVV.

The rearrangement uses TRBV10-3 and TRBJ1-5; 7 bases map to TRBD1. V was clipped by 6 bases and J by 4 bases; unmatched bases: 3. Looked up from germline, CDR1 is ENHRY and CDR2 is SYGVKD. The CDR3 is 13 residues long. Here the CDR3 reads CAISMTGNQPQHF. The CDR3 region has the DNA TGTGCCATCAGCATGACAGGGAATCAGCCCCAGCATTTT.